Below, 20 T cell receptor beta chains from the same sample are listed, as sequenced in a study of shared clonotypes between healthy human individuals. The protocol was immunoSEQ multiplex PCR, while the TCRdb copy is restricted to in-frame clones and leaves out a portion. The sample comprises over a million clones, roughly 96% of which are singletons, and about 1% rests with the top ten. The material sequenced was naive CD4+ T cells sorted from blood. As for subset: CD45RA+ positively selected. These TCRs come from a man younger than 45 in good health.

This sequence joins TRBV28 and TRBJ2-2, with 8 bases lining up with TRBD2. The trim removed 4 bases at V and 7 bases at J, leaving 11 bases unmatched. The CDR3 totals 16 residues. CDR1 and CDR2 from the germline V gene are MDHEN and SYDVKM. This CDR3 reads CASSWGRAGANGELFF. The CDR3 coding sequence is TGTGCCAGCAGTTGGGGGCGAGCGGGAGCGAACGGGGAGCTGTTTTTT.

This clone has only one observation. The rearrangement uses TRBV5-1 and TRBJ2-2; the match to TRBD2 covers 8 bases. The J segment lost 6 bases and the V segment lost 5 bases, leaving 9 bases of the junction unmatched. Germline CDR1 reads SGHRS; CDR2 reads YFSETQ. This CDR3 comprises 15 residues. The CDR3 here is CASSLLAGASGELFF. The CDR3 region has the DNA TGCGCCAGCAGTCTGCTAGCGGGCGCATCCGGGGAGCTGTTTTTT.

The genes are TRBV28 and TRBJ2-7, with D hard to call. CDR1 MDHEN and CDR2 SYDVKM come from the germline V gene. This CDR3 region has 11 residues. The V end was cut by 2 bases, the J end by 9 bases, with 8 bases between. The CDR3 nucleotides read TGTGCCAGCAGTTTAAATCACGGGCAGTACTTC. Its translation is CASSLNHGQYF.

The chain uses TRBV6-1 and TRBJ1-4; 7 bases map to TRBD1. The CDR3 contains 15 residues. Germline CDR1 MNHNS, CDR2 SASEGT. The V segment lost 6 bases and the J segment 4 bases; nucleotides outside the gene matches: 8. This chain's CDR3 is CASRYRDRDNEKLFF. In DNA, the CDR3 is TGTGCCAGCAGATACCGGGACAGAGATAATGAAAAACTGTTTTTT.

Details on this clone: Within the sample, other DNA sequences also encode this same CDR3. This chain connects TRBV25-1 to TRBJ2-5; D gene ambiguous. The CDR3 runs to 13 residues. Germline V gene lookup returns CDR1 MGHDK and CDR2 SYGVNS. V lost 1 base and J 0 bases, leaving 3 bases between the germline ends. CDR3 sequence reads: CASSESYQETQYF. The CDR3 region has the DNA TGTGCCAGCAGTGAATCATACCAAGAGACCCAGTACTTC.

The rearrangement joins TRBV10-3 to TRBJ1-5, with 7 bases aligning to TRBD1. Trimming at V came to 9 bases and at J to 4 bases, leaving 6 bases not matched to a gene. The length of the CDR3 is 13 residues. Per germline, CDR1 ENHRY and CDR2 SYGVKD. CDR3 sequence reads: CAMGQFLNQPQHF. CDR3 nucleotide sequence: TGTGCCATGGGACAGTTCCTTAATCAGCCCCAGCATTTT.

The rearrangement links TRBV12-5 to TRBJ2-1, with 8 bases lining up with TRBD2. Germline CDR1 LGHNT, CDR2 FRNRAP. CDR3 length equals 16 residues. The V segment lost 8 bases and the J segment 0 bases; nucleotides outside the gene matches: 9. CDR3: CASSRRLAGSYNEQFF. The CDR3 DNA is TGTGCTAGTTCCCGACGGCTAGCGGGCTCCTACAATGAGCAGTTCTTC.

The chain carries TRBV9 and TRBJ2-2; 7 bases align to TRBD2. V shed 0 bases and J 4 bases; nucleotides not matched to a gene: 6. The CDR3 sequence is 16 residues long. In germline, CDR1 is SGDLS, CDR2 YYNGEE. The CDR3 bases are TGTGCCAGCAGCGTAGGGGTGGGAGGGACCACCGGGGAGCTGTTTTTT. Translation: CASSVGVGGTTGELFF.

The chain is built from TRBV5-1 and TRBJ2-7; 8 bases align to TRBD2. CDR1 and CDR2 (germline): SGHRS, YFSETQ. CDR3 length equals 16 residues. Trimming took 0 bases from V and 3 from J; bases not matched to a gene: 8. For the CDR3, the DNA is TGCGCCAGCAGCTTGGTACTGACTAGCGCGGACTACGAGCAGTACTTC. Translation gives CASSLVLTSADYEQYF.

J is TRBJ1-2 and V is TRBV28; 8 positions agree with TRBD1. CDR1 and CDR2 (germline): MDHEN, SYDVKM. Germline trimming cut 5 bases from V and 4 bases from J; bases unmatched to any gene: 12. CDR3 length: 16 residues. As DNA, the CDR3 is TGTGCCAGCAGTCCTCAATTGGGACAGGTTTCCTATGGCTACACCTTC. Encoded protein: CASSPQLGQVSYGYTF.

CDR3 sequence: CASSSTRTTLVSYEQYF. The DNA for the CDR3 is TGTGCCAGCAGTAGCACCCGGACGACGCTAGTCTCCTACGAGCAGTACTTC. This chain connects TRBV11-3 to TRBJ2-7; no definite D call. The germline gives CDR1 SGHNT, CDR2 YENEEA. The CDR3 extends over 17 amino acids. Trimming removed 6 bases from V and 0 bases from J, with 21 bases in between.

The V gene is TRBV10-3, the J gene TRBJ2-2; TRBD2 agrees at 10 bases. The CDR3 runs 16 residues. The ends lost 6 bases at V and 7 bases at J; junction bases unmatched: 11. Germline V lookup: CDR1 ENHRY, CDR2 SYGVKD. The CDR3 DNA sequence: TGTGCCATCAGCGCCGGACTAGCGGCAGTTCGCGGGGAGCTGTTTTTT. Protein sequence: CAISAGLAAVRGELFF.

This clone was seen once. The V and J genes are TRBV28 and TRBJ1-5; D is uncertain. The V end lost 6 bases, the J end lost 2 bases, and 26 bases lay between the germline ends. The CDR3 is 19 amino acids. Germline V gives CDR1 MDHEN, CDR2 SYDVKM. CDR3 bases: TGTGCCAGCAGCAATCTTCGAATCGACGACTCAGGAGGCAATCAGCCCCAGCATTTT. It specifies CASSNLRIDDSGGNQPQHF. The whole variable domain, filled in from reference TRBV28 and TRBJ1-5, reads DVKVTQSSRYLVKRTGEKVFLECVQDMDHENMFWYRQDPGLGLRLIYFSYDVKMKEKGDIPEGYSVSREKKERFSLILESASTNQTSMYLCASSNLRIDDSGGNQPQHFGDGTRLSIL.

V usage is TRBV7-9 and J usage is TRBJ2-7; D not certain. V lost 3 bases and J 0 bases, leaving 12 bases between the germline ends. Germline values: CDR1 SEHNR, CDR2 FQNEAQ (reference sequence). This CDR3 has 15 residues. The CDR3 loop is CASSFTGLSSYEQYF. The DNA of the CDR3 is TGTGCCAGCAGCTTTACGGGCCTTAGCTCCTACGAGCAGTACTTC.

The chain carries TRBV11-2 and TRBJ1-1; tentatively, D is TRBD1 (6 bases). Trimming removed 5 bases at V and 1 base at J, with 23 bases between. Looked up from germline, CDR1 is SGHAT and CDR2 is FQNNGV. The CDR3 runs 18 residues. In DNA, the CDR3 is TGTGCCAGCAGCGCAACAGGGTGGAGTGGAAGGTCGAACACTGAAGCTTTCTTT. Translated, it gives CASSATGWSGRSNTEAFF.

This rearrangement joins TRBV9 to TRBJ2-1, with 13 nucleotides matching TRBD2. Germline lookup yields CDR1 SGDLS and CDR2 YYNGEE. Unmatched junction bases numbered 7, after V lost 4 bases and J lost 3 bases. The CDR3 consists of 17 residues. CDR3 DNA sequence: TGTGCCAGCAGCCCACGGACTAGCGGGAGTAGCTACAATGAGCAGTTCTTC. Residues: CASSPRTSGSSYNEQFF.

As for this clone: The germline gene is not matched at one end of the junction; a read error may be the cause. V gene TRBV7-7 combines with J gene TRBJ2-7; 7 nucleotides agree with TRBD1. This CDR3 comprises 14 residues. Germline V CDR1 and CDR2: SSHAT, FNYEAQ (reference sequence). The CDR3 reads CASSLTTGSHEQYF. The CDR3 DNA sequence: TGTGCTAGCAGCCTAACGACAGGGTCCCACGAGCAGTACTTC.

The chain carries TRBV5-1 and TRBJ2-7; perhaps TRBD2 as D (6 bases). V gave up 0 bases and J gave up 6 bases, with 10 bases separating them. This CDR3 contains 13 residues. Per the germline V gene, CDR1 is SGHRS and CDR2 is YFSETQ. For the CDR3, the DNA is TGCGCCAGCAGCTTGGCCCGGGGGATCGAGCAGTACTTC. Its protein is CASSLARGIEQYF.

There are a few counts of this clone. The gene calls are TRBV27 and TRBJ1-1; D is uncertain. With 1 base removed from V and 6 bases from J, the gap between germline ends came to 9 bases. This CDR3 contains 13 residues. The germline CDR1 and CDR2 sequences are MNHEY and SMNVEV (reference sequence). CDR3 amino acids: CASSLYQWSEAFF. CDR3 sequence (DNA): TGTGCCAGCAGTTTATACCAGTGGTCTGAAGCTTTCTTT.

A single count supports this clone. This chain joins TRBV18 and TRBJ1-1; D gene uncertain. With 4 bases removed from V and 1 base from J, the gap between germline ends came to 10 bases. The CDR3 runs to 14 residues. The germline V gene encodes CDR1 KGHSH and CDR2 LQKENI. This CDR3 reads CASSLGPPNTEAFF. The DNA of the CDR3 is TGTGCCAGCTCACTCGGACCGCCGAACACTGAAGCTTTCTTT.